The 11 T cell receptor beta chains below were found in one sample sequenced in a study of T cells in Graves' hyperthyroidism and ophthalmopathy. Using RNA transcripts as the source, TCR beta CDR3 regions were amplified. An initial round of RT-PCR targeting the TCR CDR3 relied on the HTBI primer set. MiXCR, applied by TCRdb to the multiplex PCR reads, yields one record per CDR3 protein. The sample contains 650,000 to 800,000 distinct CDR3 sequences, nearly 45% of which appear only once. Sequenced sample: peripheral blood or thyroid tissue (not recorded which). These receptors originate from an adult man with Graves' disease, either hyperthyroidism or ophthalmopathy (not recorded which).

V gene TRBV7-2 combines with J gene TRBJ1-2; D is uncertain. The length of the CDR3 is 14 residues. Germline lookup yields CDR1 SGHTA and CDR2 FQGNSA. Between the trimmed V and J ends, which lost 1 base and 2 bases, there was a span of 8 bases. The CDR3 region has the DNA TGTGCCAGCAGCTTAGGCATGGGGAACTATGGCTACACCTTC. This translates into CASSLGMGNYGYTF.

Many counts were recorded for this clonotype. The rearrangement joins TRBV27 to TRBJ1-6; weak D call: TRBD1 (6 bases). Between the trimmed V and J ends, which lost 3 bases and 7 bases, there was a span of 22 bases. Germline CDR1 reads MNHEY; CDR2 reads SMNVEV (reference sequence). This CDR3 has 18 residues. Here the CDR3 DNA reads TGTGCCAGCAGTTTGTCTTTCACCTCAGGGGTGAGCAATTCACCCCTCCACTTT. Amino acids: CASSLSFTSGVSNSPLHF.

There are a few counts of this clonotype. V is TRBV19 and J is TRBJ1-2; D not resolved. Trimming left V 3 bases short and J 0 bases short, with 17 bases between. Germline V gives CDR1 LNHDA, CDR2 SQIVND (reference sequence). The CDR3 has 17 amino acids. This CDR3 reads CASSMRAGSWTNYGYTF. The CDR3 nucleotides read TGTGCCAGTAGTATGCGGGCAGGCTCCTGGACTAACTATGGCTACACCTTC.

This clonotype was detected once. CDR3 amino acids: CASSSYFGQGARPGYTF. CDR3 nucleotide sequence: TGTGCCAGTAGTTCATATTTCGGACAGGGGGCTCGACCGGGCTACACCTTC. The chain links TRBV19 to TRBJ1-2, with 11 bases matching TRBD1. After removal of 5 bases from V and 8 bases from J, the junction contained 16 bases not matched to a gene. Per the germline V gene, CDR1 is LNHDA and CDR2 is SQIVND (reference sequence). The length of the CDR3 is 17 residues.

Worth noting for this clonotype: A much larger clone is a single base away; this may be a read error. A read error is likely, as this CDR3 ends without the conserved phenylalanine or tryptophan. CDR3 nucleotide sequence: TGTGCCAGCAGCTTAGACCTAGTGAACACTGAAGCTTTCTGT. Residues: CASSLDLVNTEAFC. The rearrangement joins TRBV7-9 to TRBJ1-1; D not resolved. V was cut by 1 base and J by 0 bases, with 6 bases left in between. CDR1 and CDR2 from the germline V gene are SEHNR and FQNEAQ (reference sequence). There are 14 residues in the CDR3.

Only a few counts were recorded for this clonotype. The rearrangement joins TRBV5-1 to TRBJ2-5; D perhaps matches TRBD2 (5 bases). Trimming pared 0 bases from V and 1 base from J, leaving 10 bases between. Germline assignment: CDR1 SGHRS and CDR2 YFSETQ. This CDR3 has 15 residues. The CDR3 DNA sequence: TGCGCCAGCAGCTTGGCGATCGGGATCCAAGAGACCCAGTACTTC. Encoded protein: CASSLAIGIQETQYF.

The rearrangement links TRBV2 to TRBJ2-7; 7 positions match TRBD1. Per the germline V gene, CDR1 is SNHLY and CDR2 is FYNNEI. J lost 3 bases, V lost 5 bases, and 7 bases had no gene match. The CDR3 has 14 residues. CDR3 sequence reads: CASSSRTGHYEQYF. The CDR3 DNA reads TGTGCCAGCAGTTCTCGGACAGGTCACTACGAGCAGTACTTC.

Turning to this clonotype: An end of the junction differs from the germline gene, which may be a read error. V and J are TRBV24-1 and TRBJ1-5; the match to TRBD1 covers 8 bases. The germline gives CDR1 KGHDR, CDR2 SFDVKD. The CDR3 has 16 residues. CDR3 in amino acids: CAISEKDRVPNQPQHF. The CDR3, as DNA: TGTGCCATCAGTGAAAAGGACAGGGTCCCCAATCAGCCCCAGCATTTT.

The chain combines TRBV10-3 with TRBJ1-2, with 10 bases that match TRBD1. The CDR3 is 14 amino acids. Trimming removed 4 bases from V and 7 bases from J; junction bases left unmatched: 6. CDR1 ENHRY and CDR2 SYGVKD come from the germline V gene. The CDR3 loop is CAISGYGTGAGYTF. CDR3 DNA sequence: TGTGCCATCAGTGGGTACGGGACAGGGGCTGGCTACACCTTC.

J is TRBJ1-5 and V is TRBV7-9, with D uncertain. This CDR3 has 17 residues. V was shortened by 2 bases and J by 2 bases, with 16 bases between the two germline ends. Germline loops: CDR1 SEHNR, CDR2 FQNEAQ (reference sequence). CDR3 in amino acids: CASSLMPTGWGNQPQHF. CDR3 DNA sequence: TGTGCCAGCAGCTTAATGCCCACCGGATGGGGCAATCAGCCCCAGCATTTT.

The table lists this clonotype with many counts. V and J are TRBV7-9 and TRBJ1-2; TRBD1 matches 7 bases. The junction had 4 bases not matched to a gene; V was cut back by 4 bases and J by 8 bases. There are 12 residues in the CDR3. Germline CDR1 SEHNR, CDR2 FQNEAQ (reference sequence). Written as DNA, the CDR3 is TGTGCCAGCAGCTCACAGGGGTACGGCTACACCTTC. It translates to CASSSQGYGYTF.